The sequence of this T cell receptor beta chain was determined in a study of blood T cell repertoires in COVID-19 (dated by TCRdb to about 2020). In terms of the full investigation: The collaborator samples originated in the United States, Italy and Spain and spanned the acute and convalescent phases of COVID-19. Where available, HLA class I and class II types were taken from metadata supplied by the sample provider and were not determined by assay-based typing. The material from the prospective study consisted of cDNA or gDNA derived from T cells, B-cell-depleted T cells, or PBMCs. The repertoires were released in a freely available public database meant as a resource for research on the immune response to SARS-CoV-2. Subjects who had been exposed to COVID-19, were actively infected with it, or had recovered from it provided the deeply sampled blood TCRbeta repertoires that made up the dataset. Samples were obtained from the ongoing ImmuneRACE study (first 160 participants) and from over a thousand subjects provided by 6 global collaborators. The sample metadata nearly always contained a de-identified subject ID, COVID-19 status, age in years and sex. What the work shows at the level of the full study, not this receptor alone: Clinical and demographic metadata were provided uncurated, with the amount varying by source and participant.

In the prospective study, participants were roughly 18 to 89 years old, resided in 25 or so geographic areas of the United States, and were enrolled through a virtual design. To assign participants to cohorts, the prospective study relied on clinical history that participants themselves reported in a screening survey and a study questionnaire. In the prospective study, mobile phlebotomists collected whole blood, serum and a nasopharyngeal or oropharyngeal swab from each participant. Participants in the prospective study had the option to provide additional blood draws and questionnaires over a roughly 2-month period. Before DNA extraction, blood samples from the prospective study were shipped at room temperature or frozen. TCRbeta CDR3 regions were amplified from genomic DNA using the immunoSEQ Assay, a bias-controlled multiplex PCR. In the authors' own workflow: Within the assay, amplification of reference gene primers was used to estimate how many nucleated cells each sample contained. To quantify the absolute abundance of each unique TCRbeta CDR3 rearrangement, sequence reads were collapsed and filtered. For each sample, productive Simpson clonality was calculated by taking the square root of Simpson's diversity index across productive rearrangements. TCRdb obtained this table from immuneACCESS and retained in-frame rearrangements with V and J assigned. These tables miss some clones; where compared with another copy, unresolved V genes account for less than half of the shortfall, and the remainder is unexplained. That table is the source of V, J and clone size, and D and trimming were worked out from the DNA. Present in this sample are 270,000 or so clones, about nine tenths of which were seen just once. In total, the top ten clones hold more than 1% of the sample.

As for this clone: The antigen this receptor binds is unknown. Base qualities are missing; no much larger clone stands one base away.

From the cysteine through the phenylalanine, the CDR3 covers 13 amino acids. The retained sequence is limited to the CDR3, 39 bases, with the frame set at the first base. From the germline V gene (reference sequence), CDR1 is SGHNT and CDR2 is YYREEE. V is trimmed back by 6 bases and J by 4 bases, and the junction contains 4 bases that no gene match accounts for. This receptor was obtained from a woman aged 40 to 50 with acute COVID-19. Sequenced sample: PBMCs or T cells enriched from blood (not recorded which). This chain is built from TRBV5-4 and TRBJ1-1; 9 nucleotides in the junction match TRBD1. At the DNA level, the sequence is TGTGCCAGCACCCCGACAGGGGGCACTGAAGCTTTCTTT. Its protein reads: CASTPTGGTEAFF.